Sequencing of this T cell receptor beta chain was carried out in a study of a mutant IDH1 vaccine in newly diagnosed glioma. Noted time point: week 11, during vaccination. Vaccination comprised doses that each held 300 ug of mutant IDH1 20-mer peptide, plus topical imiquimod. This table comes from immunoSEQ multiplex PCR, and its TCRdb copy is limited to in-frame clones, with some not included. This sample has around 120,000 clones, with just under 80% found just once. There are 13 residues in the CDR3. V was trimmed by 2 bases and J by 4 bases, leaving 6 bases between them. Germline loops: CDR1 MNHEY, CDR2 SVGAGI. A remark on this clone: The antigen remains undetermined.

The sequence derives from a middle-aged man with glioma. The chain combines TRBV6-5 with TRBJ2-4; no definite D call. Sequencing was performed on PBMCs, taken from a glioma patient whose treatment included an IDH1 peptide vaccine. CDR3 region: CASSYGPKNIQYF. CDR3 bases: TGTGCCAGCAGTTACGGACCTAAAAACATTCAGTACTTC.